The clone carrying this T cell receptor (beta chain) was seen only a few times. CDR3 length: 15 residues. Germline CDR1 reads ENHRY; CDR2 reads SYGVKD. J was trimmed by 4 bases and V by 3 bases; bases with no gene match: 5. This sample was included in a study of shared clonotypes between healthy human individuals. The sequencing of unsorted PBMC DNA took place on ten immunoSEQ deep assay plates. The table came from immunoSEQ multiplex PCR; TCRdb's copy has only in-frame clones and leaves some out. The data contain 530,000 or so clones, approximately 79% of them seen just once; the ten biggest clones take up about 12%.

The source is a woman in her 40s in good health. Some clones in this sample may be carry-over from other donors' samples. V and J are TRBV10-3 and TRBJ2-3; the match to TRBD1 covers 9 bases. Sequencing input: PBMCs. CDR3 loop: CAISDRTGAADTQYF. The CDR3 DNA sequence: TGTGCCATCAGTGATCGGACAGGGGCGGCAGATACGCAGTATTTT.